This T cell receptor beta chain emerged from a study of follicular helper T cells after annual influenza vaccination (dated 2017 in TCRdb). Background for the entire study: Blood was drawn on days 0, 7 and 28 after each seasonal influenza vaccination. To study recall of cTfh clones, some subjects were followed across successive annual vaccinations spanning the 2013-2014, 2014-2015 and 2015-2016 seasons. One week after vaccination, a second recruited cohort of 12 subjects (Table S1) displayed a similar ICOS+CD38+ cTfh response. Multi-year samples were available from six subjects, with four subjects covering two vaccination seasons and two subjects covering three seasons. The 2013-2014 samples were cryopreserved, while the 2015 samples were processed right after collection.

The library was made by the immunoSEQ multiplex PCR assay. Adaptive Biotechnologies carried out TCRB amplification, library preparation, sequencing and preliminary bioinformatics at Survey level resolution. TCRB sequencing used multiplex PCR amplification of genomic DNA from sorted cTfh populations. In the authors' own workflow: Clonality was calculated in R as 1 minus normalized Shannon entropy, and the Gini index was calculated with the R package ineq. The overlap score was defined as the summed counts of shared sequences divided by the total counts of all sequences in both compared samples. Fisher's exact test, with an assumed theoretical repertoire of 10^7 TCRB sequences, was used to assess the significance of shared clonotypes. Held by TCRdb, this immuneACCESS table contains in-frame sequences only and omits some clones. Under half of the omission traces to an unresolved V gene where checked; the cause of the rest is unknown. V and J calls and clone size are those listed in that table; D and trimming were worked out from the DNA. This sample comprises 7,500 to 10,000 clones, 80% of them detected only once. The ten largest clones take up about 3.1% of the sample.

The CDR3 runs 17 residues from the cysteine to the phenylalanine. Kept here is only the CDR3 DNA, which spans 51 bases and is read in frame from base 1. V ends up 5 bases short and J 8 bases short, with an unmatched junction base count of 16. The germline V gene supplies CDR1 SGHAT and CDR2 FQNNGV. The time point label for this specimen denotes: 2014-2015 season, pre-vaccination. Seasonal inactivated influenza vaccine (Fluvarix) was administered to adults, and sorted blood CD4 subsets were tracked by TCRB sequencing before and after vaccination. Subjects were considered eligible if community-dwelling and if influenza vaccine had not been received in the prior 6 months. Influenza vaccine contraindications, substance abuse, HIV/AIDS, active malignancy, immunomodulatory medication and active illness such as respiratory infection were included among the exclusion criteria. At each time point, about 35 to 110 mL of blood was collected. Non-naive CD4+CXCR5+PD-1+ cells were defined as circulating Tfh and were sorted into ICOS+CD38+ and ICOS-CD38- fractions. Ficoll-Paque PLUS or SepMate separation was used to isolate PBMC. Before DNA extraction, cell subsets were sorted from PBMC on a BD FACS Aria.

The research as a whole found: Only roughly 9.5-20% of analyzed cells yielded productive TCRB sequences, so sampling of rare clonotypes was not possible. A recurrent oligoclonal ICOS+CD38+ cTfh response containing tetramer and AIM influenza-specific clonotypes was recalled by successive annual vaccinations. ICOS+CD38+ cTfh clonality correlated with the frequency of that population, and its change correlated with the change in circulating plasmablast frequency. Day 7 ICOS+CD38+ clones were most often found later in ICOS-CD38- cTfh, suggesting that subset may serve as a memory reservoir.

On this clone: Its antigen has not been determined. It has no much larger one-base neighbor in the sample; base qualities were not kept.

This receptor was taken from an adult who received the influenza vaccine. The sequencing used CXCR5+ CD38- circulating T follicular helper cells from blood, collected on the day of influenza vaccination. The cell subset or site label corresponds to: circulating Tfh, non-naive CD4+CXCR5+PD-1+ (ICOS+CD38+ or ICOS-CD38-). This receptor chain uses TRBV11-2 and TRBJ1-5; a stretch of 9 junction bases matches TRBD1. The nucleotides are TGTGCCAGCAGCCACGGAATCGGACAGGGGAAAGGGGAGCCCCAGCATTTT. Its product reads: CASSHGIGQGKGEPQHF.